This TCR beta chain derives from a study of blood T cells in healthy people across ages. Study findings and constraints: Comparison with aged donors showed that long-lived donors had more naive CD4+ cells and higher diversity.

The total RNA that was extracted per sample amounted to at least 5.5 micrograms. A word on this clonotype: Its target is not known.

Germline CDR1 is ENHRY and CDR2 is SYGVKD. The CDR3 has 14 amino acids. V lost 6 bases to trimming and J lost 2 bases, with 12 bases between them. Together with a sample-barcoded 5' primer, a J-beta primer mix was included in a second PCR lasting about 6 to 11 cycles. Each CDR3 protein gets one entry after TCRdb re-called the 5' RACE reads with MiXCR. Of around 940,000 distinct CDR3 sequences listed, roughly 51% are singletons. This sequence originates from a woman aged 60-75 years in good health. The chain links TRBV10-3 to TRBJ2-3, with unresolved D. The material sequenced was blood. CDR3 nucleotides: TGTGCCATCAGCCTGAGGTCTGACACAGATACGCAGTATTTT. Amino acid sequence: CAISLRSDTDTQYF.